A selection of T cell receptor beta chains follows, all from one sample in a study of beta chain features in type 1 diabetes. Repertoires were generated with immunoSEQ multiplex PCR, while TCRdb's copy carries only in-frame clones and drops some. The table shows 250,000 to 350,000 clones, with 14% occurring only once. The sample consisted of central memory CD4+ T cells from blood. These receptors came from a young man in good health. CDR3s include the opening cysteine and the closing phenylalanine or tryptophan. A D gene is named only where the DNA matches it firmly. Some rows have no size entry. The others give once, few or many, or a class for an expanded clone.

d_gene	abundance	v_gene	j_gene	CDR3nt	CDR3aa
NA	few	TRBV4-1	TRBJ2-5	TGCGCCAGCAGCCCTGGGTGGAAAGAGACCCAGTACTTC	CASSPGWKETQYF
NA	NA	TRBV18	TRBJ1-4	TGTGCCAGCTCACCAGGAGGGGGGAGAGTAGGCGAAAAACTGTTTTTT	CASSPGGGRVGEKLFF
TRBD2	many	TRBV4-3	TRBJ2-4	TGCGCCAGCAGCCAAGCTCTAGCGGGGGAAAACATTCAGTACTTC	CASSQALAGENIQYF
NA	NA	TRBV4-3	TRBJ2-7	TGCGCCAGCAGCCTCGGTGTGGGGGCAGCTGGGGAGCAGTACTTC	CASSLGVGAAGEQYF
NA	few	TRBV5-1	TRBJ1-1	TGCGCCAGCAGCTCAAACCCCAGGGTCGAAGCTTTCTTT	CASSSNPRVEAFF
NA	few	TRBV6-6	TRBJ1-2	TGTGCCAGCAGTCCTGGTTTAGGTAACTATGGCTACACCTTC	CASSPGLGNYGYTF
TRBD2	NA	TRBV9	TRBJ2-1	TGTGCCAGCAGCGTAGATGCCGGGACTAGGCATTTCAATGAGCAGTTCTTC	CASSVDAGTRHFNEQFF
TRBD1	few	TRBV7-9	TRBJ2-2	TGTGCCAGCAGACAAGGACAGGGAGGCGGGGAGCTGTTTTTT	CASRQGQGGGELFF
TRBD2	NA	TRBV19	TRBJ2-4	TGTGCCAGTAGTATTTTGGGGGGGAAAAACATTCAGTACTTC	CASSILGGKNIQYF
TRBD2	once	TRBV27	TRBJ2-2	TGTGCCAGCAGTTCTTCCTCACTAGCGGCGAACACCGGGGAGCTGTTTTTT	CASSSSSLAANTGELFF
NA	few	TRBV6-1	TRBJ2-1	TGTGCCAGCAGTGAGGGACTGACCGTATACAATGAGCAGTTCTTC	CASSEGLTVYNEQFF
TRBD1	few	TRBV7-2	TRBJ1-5	TGTGCCAGCAGCCGTGACAGGGATCAGCCCCAGCATTTT	CASSRDRDQPQHF
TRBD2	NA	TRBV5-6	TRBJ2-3	TGTGCCAGCAGCTTACGGACTAGCGGGGAAGATACGCAGTATTTT	CASSLRTSGEDTQYF
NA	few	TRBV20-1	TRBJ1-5	TGCAGTGCTGGTGATCAGCCCCAGCATTTT	CSAGDQPQHF
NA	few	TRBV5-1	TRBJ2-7	TGCGCCAGCAGACTAGGCTCGACCCCCGCCGGCGAGCAGTACTTC	CASRLGSTPAGEQYF
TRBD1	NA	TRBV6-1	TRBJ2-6	TGTGCCAGCAGTGGGACAGGGGTTTCCTCTGGGGCCAACGTCCTGACTTTC	CASSGTGVSSGANVLTF
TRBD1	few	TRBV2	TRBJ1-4	TGTGCCAGCCGGATCGGACAGGGAGGCGAAAAACTGTTTTTT	CASRIGQGGEKLFF
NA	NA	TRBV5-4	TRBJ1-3	TGTGCCAGCAGCCGTGTCGGAGGAAACACCATATATTTT	CASSRVGGNTIYF
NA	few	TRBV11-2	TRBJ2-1	TGTGCCAGCAGCACCCCGCGTAGCTCCTACAATGAGCAGTTCTTC	CASSTPRSSYNEQFF